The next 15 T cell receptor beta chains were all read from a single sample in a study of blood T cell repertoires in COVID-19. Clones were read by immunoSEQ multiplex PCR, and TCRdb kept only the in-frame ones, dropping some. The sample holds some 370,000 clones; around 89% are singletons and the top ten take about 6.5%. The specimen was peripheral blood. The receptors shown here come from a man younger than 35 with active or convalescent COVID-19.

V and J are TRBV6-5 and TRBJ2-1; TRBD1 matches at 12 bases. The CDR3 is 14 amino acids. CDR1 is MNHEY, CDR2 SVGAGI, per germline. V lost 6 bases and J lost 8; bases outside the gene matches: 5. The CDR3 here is CASRRDRGRDEQFF. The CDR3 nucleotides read TGTGCCAGCAGACGGGACAGGGGGCGTGATGAGCAGTTCTTC.

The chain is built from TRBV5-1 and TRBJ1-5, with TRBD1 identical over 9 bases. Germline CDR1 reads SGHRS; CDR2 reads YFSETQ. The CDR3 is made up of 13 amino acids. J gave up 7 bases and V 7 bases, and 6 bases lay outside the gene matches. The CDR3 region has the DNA TGCGCCAGCGGACAGGGGCCGGGACAGCCCCAGCATTTT. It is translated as CASGQGPGQPQHF.

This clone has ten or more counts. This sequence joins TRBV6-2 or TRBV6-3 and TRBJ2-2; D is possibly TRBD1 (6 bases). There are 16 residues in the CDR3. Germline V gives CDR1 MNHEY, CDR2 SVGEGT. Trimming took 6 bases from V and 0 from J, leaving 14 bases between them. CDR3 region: CASSPLRTANTGELFF. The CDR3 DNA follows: TGTGCCAGCAGCCCATTGAGGACAGCGAACACCGGGGAGCTGTTTTTT.

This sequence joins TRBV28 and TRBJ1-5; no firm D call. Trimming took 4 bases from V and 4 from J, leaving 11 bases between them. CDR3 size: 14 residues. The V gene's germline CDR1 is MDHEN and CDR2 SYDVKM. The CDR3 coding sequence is TGTGCCAGCAGTTCCTACCAGGCGAATCAGCCCCAGCATTTT. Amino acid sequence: CASSSYQANQPQHF.

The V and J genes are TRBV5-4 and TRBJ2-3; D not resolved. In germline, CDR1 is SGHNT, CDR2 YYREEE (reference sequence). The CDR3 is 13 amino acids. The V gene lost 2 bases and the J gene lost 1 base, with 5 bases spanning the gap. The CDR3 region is CASSLPGTDTQYF. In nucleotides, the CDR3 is TGTGCCAGCAGCTTACCGGGCACAGATACGCAGTATTTT.

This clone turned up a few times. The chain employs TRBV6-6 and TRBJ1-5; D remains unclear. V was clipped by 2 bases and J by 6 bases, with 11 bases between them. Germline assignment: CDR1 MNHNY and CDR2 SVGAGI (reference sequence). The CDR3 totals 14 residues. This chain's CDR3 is CASSYEGSSQPQHF. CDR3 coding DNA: TGTGCCAGCAGTTACGAGGGTTCAAGTCAGCCCCAGCATTTT.

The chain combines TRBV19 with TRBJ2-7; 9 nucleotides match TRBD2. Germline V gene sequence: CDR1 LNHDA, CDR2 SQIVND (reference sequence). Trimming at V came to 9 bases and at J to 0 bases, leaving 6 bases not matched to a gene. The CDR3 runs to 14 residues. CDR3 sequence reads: CASPSGRPSYEQYF. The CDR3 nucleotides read TGTGCCAGCCCGAGCGGGAGGCCCTCCTACGAGCAGTACTTC.

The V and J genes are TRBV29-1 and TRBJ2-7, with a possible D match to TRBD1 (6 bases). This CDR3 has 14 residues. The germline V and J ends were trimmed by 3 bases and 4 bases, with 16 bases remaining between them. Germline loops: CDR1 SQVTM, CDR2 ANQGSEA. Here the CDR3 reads CSVEGQRGGYEQYF. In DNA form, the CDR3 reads TGCAGCGTTGAGGGACAACGAGGGGGATACGAGCAGTACTTC.

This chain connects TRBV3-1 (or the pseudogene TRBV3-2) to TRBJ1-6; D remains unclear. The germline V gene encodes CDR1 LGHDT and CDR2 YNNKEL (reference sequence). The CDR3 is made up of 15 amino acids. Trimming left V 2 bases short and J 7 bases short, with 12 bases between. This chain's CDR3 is CASSQPGIDNSPLHF. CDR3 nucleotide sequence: TGTGCCAGCAGCCAACCGGGGATAGACAATTCACCCCTCCACTTT.

CDR3 sequence reads: CASSSEGRGYNEQFF. The CDR3 DNA sequence: TGTGCCAGCAGCTCGGAGGGTCGGGGGTACAATGAGCAGTTCTTC. This chain connects TRBV28 to TRBJ2-1; a weak D match, TRBD2 (6 bases). Germline V gene data show CDR1 as MDHEN and CDR2 as SYDVKM. V was clipped by 6 bases and J by 4 bases, with 16 bases between them. This CDR3 comprises 15 residues.

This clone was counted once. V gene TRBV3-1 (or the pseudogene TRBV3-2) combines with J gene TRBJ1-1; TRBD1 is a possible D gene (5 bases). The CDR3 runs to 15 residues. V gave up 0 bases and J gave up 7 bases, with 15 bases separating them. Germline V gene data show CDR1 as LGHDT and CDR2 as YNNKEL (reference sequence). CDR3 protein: CASSQDLFSGYEAFF. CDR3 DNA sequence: TGTGCCAGCAGCCAAGATCTTTTTTCAGGGTATGAAGCTTTCTTT.

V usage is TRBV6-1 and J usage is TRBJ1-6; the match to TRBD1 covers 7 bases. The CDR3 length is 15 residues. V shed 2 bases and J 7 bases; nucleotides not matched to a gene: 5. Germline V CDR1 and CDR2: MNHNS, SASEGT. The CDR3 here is CASSEYGTENSPLHF. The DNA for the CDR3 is TGTGCCAGCAGTGAATATGGGACAGAGAATTCACCCCTCCACTTT.

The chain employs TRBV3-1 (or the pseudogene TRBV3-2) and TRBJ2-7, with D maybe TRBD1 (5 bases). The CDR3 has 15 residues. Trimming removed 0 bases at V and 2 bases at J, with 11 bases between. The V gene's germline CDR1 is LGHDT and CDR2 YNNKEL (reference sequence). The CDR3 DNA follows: TGTGCCAGCAGCCAAGAGTCAGGGCAGCCCTACGAGCAGTACTTC. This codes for CASSQESGQPYEQYF.

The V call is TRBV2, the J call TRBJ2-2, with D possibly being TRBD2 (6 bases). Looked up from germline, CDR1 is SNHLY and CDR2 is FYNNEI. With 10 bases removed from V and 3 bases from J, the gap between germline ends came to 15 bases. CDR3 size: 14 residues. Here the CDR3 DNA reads TGTGCCACCCATCTGGGAGGTGACACCGGGGAGCTGTTTTTT. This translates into CATHLGGDTGELFF.

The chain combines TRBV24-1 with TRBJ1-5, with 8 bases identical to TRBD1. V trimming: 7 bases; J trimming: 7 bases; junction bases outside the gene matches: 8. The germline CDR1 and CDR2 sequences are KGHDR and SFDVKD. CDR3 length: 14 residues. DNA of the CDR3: TGTGCCACCAGCAGACAGGGGACGGGCCAGCCCCAGCATTTT. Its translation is CATSRQGTGQPQHF.